This TCR beta chain was identified in a study of glioma-infiltrating T cells (dated by TCRdb to about 2016). About the study as a whole: The study sequenced TCR alpha- and beta-chain repertoires from glioma tissue, from non-neoplastic brain tissue and from matched peripheral blood mononuclear cells. Three low-grade glioma patients, several primary glioblastoma patients and three non-glioma patients contributing non-neoplastic brain tissue were included in the paired cohort. To gauge divergence between tissue and blood T-cell populations, every tissue-infiltrating repertoire was compared against the peripheral blood repertoire from the same patient.

Results and caveats for the whole study, not just this receptor: Small numbers underpinned the group comparisons: eight glioblastoma patients, three low-grade glioma patients and three non-neoplastic patients. Very few CDR3 sequences were found to be shared between tissue and blood, and this scarcity was attributed to high CDR3 diversity and limited sampling. In non-neoplastic patients, VJ-independent divergence between tissue and blood fell below expectation, whereas in all gliomas, and especially in low-grade gliomas, the divergence rose above expectation.

The iRepertoire nested amplicon-rescue multiplex PCR (arm-PCR) platform was used to amplify TCR alpha and beta CDR3 regions from RNA. The input for one-step reverse transcription and amplification was roughly 85-400 ng of either tissue mRNA or PBMC total RNA. Following bead purification, Illumina adapters were added by a secondary multiplex PCR, and libraries between 200 and 400 bp were gel-purified. Libraries carried internal 6-nucleotide barcodes used for demultiplexing. Sequencing of libraries was performed on an Illumina MiSeq with 2x220 or 2x250 nucleotide paired-end reads. The original pipeline was this. Paired reads were merged using FLASH 1.2.11 and were aligned to the GRCh37 human genome using BWA-MEM, after which TRA and TRB reads were extracted. For V and J assignment, an IMGT-derived reference of cassette sequences and CDR3 motifs that included pseudogenes was used. Three-frame translation of reads was performed, and productive CDR3s were defined as those with a C...FGXG motif and no stop codons. Unique combinations of V-J cassette pair and CDR3 amino acid sequence were defined as clonotypes. Reads were filtered by Hamming distance, thresholded by each sample's sequence error rate in mapped regions. The raw public reads went through TCRdb reprocessing: fastp at Q25, MiXCR clone calling, in-frame beta chains kept. Each CDR3 protein gets just one entry, which takes the most common genes and DNA from the rows behind it. TCRdb's processing, not the study's, gives the V and J calls here. Present in this sample are about 200,000 distinct CDR3 sequences, over 25% of which were seen just once. Jointly, the top ten make up 20% to 25% of the sample.

V and J lose 7 bases and 0 bases, and a span of 15 bases separates them. From cysteine to phenylalanine, the CDR3 is 15 amino acids long. The kept DNA is CDR3 alone, 45 bases in frame from the first base. From the germline V gene, CDR1 is MDHEN and CDR2 is SYDVKM. This clonotype was detected many times. Its antigen is still unknown. Base qualities are not provided; no much larger clone lies one nucleotide away. The sequenced material came from glioma tissue, nonneoplastic brain tissue, or PBMCs (not recorded which). This receptor was identified in a human donor with low-grade glioma or glioblastoma, undergoing nonglioma brain surgery, or in good health (not recorded which). The rearrangement joined TRBV28 to TRBJ2-5, with no confident D gene call. The sequenced DNA: TGTGCCAGCACCCTCGCAGCGCTCGACCAAGAGACCCAGTACTTC. It translates to CASTLAALDQETQYF.